This T cell receptor (beta chain) was obtained from a study of T cell changes during pregnancy in multiple sclerosis. Data came from immunoSEQ multiplex PCR; TCRdb stores just in-frame clones and leaves some out. The table lists tens of thousands of clones, roughly 94% of them singletons. Germline-derived CDR1 and CDR2 are SGHNT and YENEEA. The CDR3 contains 17 residues. The V gene end was trimmed by 0 bases and the J gene end by 8 bases; junction bases not matched to a gene: 15. This sequence joins TRBV11-3 and TRBJ1-2; 7 nucleotides agree with TRBD1. The clonotype was recovered from a female donor with multiple sclerosis, enrolled in a pregnancy study. The source material was peripheral blood, sampled in the third trimester of pregnancy. The CDR3 DNA reads TGTGCCAGCAGCTTAGACCGAATTGCACAGGGGCTCTTGGGCTACACCTTC. It yields the protein CASSLDRIAQGLLGYTF.